The 27 T cell receptor beta chains presented below share a single source sample, sequenced in a study of TIL therapy for anti-PD-1-resistant metastatic lung cancer. This was the immunoSEQ v3 assay. The assay was immunoSEQ multiplex PCR, and TCRdb's table has in-frame clones only and misses some. This table has about 45,000 clones, roughly 85% appearing once. The time point: pre-treatment sample, taken before nivolumab and TIL therapy. This sample comprised blood, obtained at baseline. These receptors originate from a man between 65 and 80 years old with non-small cell lung cancer.

This clone is large (0.1 to 1%) within its sample. This sequence joins TRBV11-2 and TRBJ2-3; TRBD1 agrees at 8 bases. Unmatched junction bases numbered 4, after V lost 2 bases and J lost 0 bases. Germline-derived CDR1 and CDR2 are SGHAT and FQNNGV. CDR3 length equals 16 residues. CDR3 in DNA: TGTGCCAGCAGCTTAAGTCAGGGGGCGAGCACAGATACGCAGTATTTT. Protein sequence: CASSLSQGASTDTQYF.

The rearrangement uses TRBV19 and TRBJ2-1; TRBD2 agrees at 10 bases. Germline CDR1 LNHDA, CDR2 SQIVND (reference sequence). The trim removed 5 bases at V and 4 bases at J, leaving 8 bases unmatched. The CDR3 totals 16 residues. CDR3 nucleotide sequence: TGTGCCAGTAGTCGAGGGCTAGCGGGAGTATACAATGAGCAGTTCTTC. Amino acid sequence: CASSRGLAGVYNEQFF.

The chain joins TRBV6-5 to TRBJ2-1, with D unclear. CDR3 length equals 16 residues. Germline CDR1 reads MNHEY; CDR2 reads SVGAGI. Trimming took off 4 bases at V and 5 bases at J, with 18 bases between the two ends. The CDR3 region has the DNA TGTGCCAGCAGTTCCATGTCGAGCAGGACCAACAATGAGCAGTTCTTC. It codes for CASSSMSSRTNNEQFF.

The V and J genes are TRBV21-1 and TRBJ2-1; the D call TRBD2 from the table was never checked on the DNA. TRBV21-1 represents a pseudogene. There are 18 residues in the CDR3. The CDR3 is CASSKGKRSREVNNEQFF. The CDR3 bases are TGTGCCAGCAGCAAAGGAAAGAGGTCTCGGGAAGTCAACAATGAGCAGTTCTTC.

The genes are TRBV18 and TRBJ2-5; D may correspond to TRBD1 or TRBD2 (6 bases each). Trimming left V 3 bases short and J 2 bases short, with 13 bases between. The germline gives CDR1 KGHSH, CDR2 LQKENI. This CDR3 comprises 15 residues. The CDR3 DNA follows: TGTGCCAGCTCACCCGGAGGGGGGTCACAAGAGACCCAGTACTTC. Translation: CASSPGGGSQETQYF.

This rearrangement joins TRBV11-3 to TRBJ2-1; D may match TRBD1 or TRBD2 (6 bases each). Germline lookup yields CDR1 SGHNT and CDR2 YENEEA. CDR3 length equals 12 residues. V lost 8 bases to trimming and J lost 9 bases, with 14 bases between them. CDR3 DNA sequence: TGTGCCAGCCGGGGGACAATGGGTGAGCAGTTCTTC. This translates into CASRGTMGEQFF.

This clone was seen more than once but under ten times. The chain employs TRBV28 and TRBJ2-7; TRBD1 might be the D (6 bases). The germline V and J ends were trimmed by 5 bases and 2 bases, with 13 bases remaining between them. This CDR3 is built from 14 residues. CDR1 and CDR2 (germline): MDHEN, SYDVKM. The CDR3 sequence is CASSPSDRTYEQYF. The CDR3 nucleotides read TGTGCCAGCAGTCCTTCGGACAGAACCTACGAGCAGTACTTC.

This clone has just a few counts. CDR3 nucleotides: TGTGCCAGTAGTAACAGGGGCTACGAGCAGTACTTC. Translating it yields CASSNRGYEQYF. The chain employs TRBV19 and TRBJ2-7; the match to TRBD1 covers 7 bases. Germline V CDR1 and CDR2: LNHDA, SQIVND (reference sequence). The CDR3 contains 12 residues. J lost 3 bases, V lost 4 bases, and 0 bases had no gene match.

This clone was detected a few times. The rearrangement uses TRBV11-2 and TRBJ2-1, with 8 bases lining up with TRBD2. CDR3 length equals 14 residues. CDR1 is SGHAT, CDR2 FQNNGV, per germline. The V segment lost 4 bases and the J segment 4 bases; nucleotides outside the gene matches: 3. CDR3 DNA: TGTGCCAGCAGCTCCTTAGCGGGGTACAATGAGCAGTTCTTC. It encodes CASSSLAGYNEQFF.

The chain recombines TRBV19 with TRBJ2-5, with D hard to call. The CDR3 spans 13 residues. The germline CDR1 and CDR2 sequences are LNHDA and SQIVND (reference sequence). Trimming pared 3 bases from V and 0 bases from J, leaving 5 bases between. The CDR3 coding sequence is TGTGCCAGTAGTATGTCCTACCAAGAGACCCAGTACTTC. Amino acids: CASSMSYQETQYF.

This chain connects TRBV15 to TRBJ2-1, with 11 bases aligning to TRBD2. Germline V gives CDR1 LNHNV, CDR2 YYDKDF (reference sequence). This CDR3 comprises 16 residues. The V segment lost 1 base and the J segment 9 bases; nucleotides outside the gene matches: 8. CDR3 in amino acids: CATSRGGLAGGPEQFF. CDR3 bases: TGTGCCACCAGCAGAGGGGGTTTAGCGGGAGGGCCTGAGCAGTTCTTC.

This chain links TRBV5-4 with TRBJ2-7; 11 bases are shared with TRBD2. J was trimmed by 3 bases and V by 4 bases; bases with no gene match: 15. The CDR3 has 18 amino acids. Germline CDR1 SGHNT, CDR2 YYREEE (reference sequence). The CDR3 bases are TGTGCCAGCAGCCACCGGACCGGGACTAGCGGAACTTACTACGAGCAGTACTTC. Its protein product is CASSHRTGTSGTYYEQYF. Supplemented by reference TRBV5-4 and TRBJ2-7, the full variable domain reads ETGVTQSPTHLIKTRGQQVTLRCSSQSGHNTVSWYQQALGQGPQFIFQYYREEENGRGNFPPRFSGLQFPNYSSELNVNALELDDSALYLCASSHRTGTSGTYYEQYFGPGTRLTVT.

The rearrangement joins TRBV4-1 to TRBJ2-5; TRBD2 matches 7 bases. Germline values: CDR1 MGHRA, CDR2 YSYEKL. J was trimmed by 0 bases and V by 4 bases; bases with no gene match: 2. The CDR3 sequence is 14 residues long. The CDR3: CASSRLADQETQYF. CDR3 coding DNA: TGCGCCAGCAGCCGGCTAGCGGACCAAGAGACCCAGTACTTC.

V gene TRBV30 combines with J gene TRBJ1-2; D is uncertain. V was trimmed by 5 bases and J by 2 bases, leaving 9 bases between them. CDR3 length: 12 amino acids. Germline V lookup: CDR1 GTSNPN, CDR2 SVGIG (reference sequence). The CDR3 bases are TGTGCCTGGTTCCAGAGAAACTATGGCTACACCTTC. This encodes CAWFQRNYGYTF.

The rearrangement links TRBV9 to TRBJ2-5; D is uncertain. The J call may not be correct, given that the DNA end is closer to TRBJ2-7. The CDR3 covers 12 residues. CDR1 and CDR2 from the germline V gene are SGDLS and YYNGEE. The CDR3 region is CASSVSDYEQYF. The CDR3 DNA sequence: TGTGCCAGCAGCGTATCGGACTACGAGCAGTACTTC.

The rearrangement links TRBV28 to TRBJ1-1; unclear D gene. From germline, CDR1 is MDHEN and CDR2 SYDVKM. CDR3 length equals 11 residues. With 7 bases removed from V and 2 bases from J, the gap between germline ends came to 5 bases. CDR3 in DNA: TGTGCCAGCATAGGAAACACTGAAGCTTTCTTT. Amino acid sequence: CASIGNTEAFF. The variable domain in full, with the rest retrieved from reference TRBV28 and TRBJ1-1, is DVKVTQSSRYLVKRTGEKVFLECVQDMDHENMFWYRQDPGLGLRLIYFSYDVKMKEKGDIPEGYSVSREKKERFSLILESASTNQTSMYLCASIGNTEAFFGQGTRLTVV.

The chain's CDR3 is CAWSVLGLQETQYF. Here the CDR3 DNA reads TGTGCCTGGAGTGTACTTGGACTGCAAGAGACCCAGTACTTC. The rearrangement links TRBV30 to TRBJ2-5, with TRBD2 as a possible D gene (5 bases). This CDR3 region has 14 residues. Trimming removed 0 bases at V and 2 bases at J, with 10 bases between. CDR1 and CDR2 from the germline V gene are GTSNPN and SVGIG (reference sequence).

V gene TRBV10-3 combines with J gene TRBJ2-7; 8 nucleotides match TRBD1. Germline lookup yields CDR1 ENHRY and CDR2 SYGVKD. V lost 6 bases and J lost 0; bases outside the gene matches: 4. This CDR3 comprises 14 residues. The DNA for the CDR3 is TGTGCCATCAGCGTCGGGACAGGCTCCTACGAGCAGTACTTC. Encoded protein: CAISVGTGSYEQYF.

This sequence joins TRBV11-2 and TRBJ1-2; D unclear. CDR1 SGHAT and CDR2 FQNNGV come from the germline V gene. V was shortened by 0 bases and J by 4 bases, with 6 bases between the two germline ends. The CDR3 is 13 amino acids. The chain's CDR3 is CASSLEGIYGYTF. The CDR3 nucleotides read TGTGCCAGCAGCTTAGAAGGGATCTATGGCTACACCTTC.

This chain joins TRBV15 and TRBJ2-3; D perhaps matches TRBD2 (5 bases). The germline V gene has CDR1 LNHNV and CDR2 YYDKDF (reference sequence). Trimming left V 0 bases short and J 6 bases short, with 22 bases between. CDR3 length equals 18 residues. The CDR3 coding sequence is TGTGCCACCAGCAGAGATTTTCAGAACGGGGTCGGTGTGGATACGCAGTATTTT. It encodes CATSRDFQNGVGVDTQYF.

V is TRBV5-1 and J is TRBJ2-1, with 7 bases fitting TRBD2. Germline CDR1 reads SGHRS; CDR2 reads YFSETQ. J was trimmed by 5 bases and V by 4 bases; bases with no gene match: 6. The CDR3 extends over 14 amino acids. CDR3 coding DNA: TGCGCCAGCAGCCTCTCCCGGGAGGACAATGAGCAGTTCTTC. Residues: CASSLSREDNEQFF.

The chain recombines TRBV2 with TRBJ2-7; the D gene could be TRBD1 or TRBD2 (5 bases each). The V gene's germline CDR1 is SNHLY and CDR2 FYNNEI. Trimming removed 0 bases from V and 1 base from J, with 10 bases in between. The CDR3 covers 15 residues. CDR3: CASSEARDRSYEQYF. The CDR3 DNA follows: TGTGCCAGCAGTGAAGCCAGGGACCGTTCCTACGAGCAGTACTTC.

The chain recombines TRBV2 with TRBJ2-5; D might be TRBD1 (6 bases). The DNA end favors TRBJ2-7, so the J call may be wrong. Germline-derived CDR1 and CDR2 are SNHLY and FYNNEI. The CDR3 has 16 residues. This CDR3 reads CASSVWTEEPTYEQYF. The CDR3, as DNA: TGTGCCAGCAGTGTTTGGACAGAGGAACCTACCTACGAGCAGTACTTC.

The V and J genes are TRBV4-1 and TRBJ2-7; D is possibly TRBD2 (7 bases). Trimming removed 0 bases from V and 3 bases from J, with 15 bases in between. The CDR3 extends over 16 amino acids. Germline CDR1 reads MGHRA; CDR2 reads YSYEKL. CDR3 residues: CASSQDFGGRFYEQYF. CDR3 nucleotides: TGCGCCAGCAGCCAAGATTTCGGGGGGCGCTTCTACGAGCAGTACTTC.

The chain combines TRBV6-5 with TRBJ2-5; 8 positions match TRBD2. The CDR3 contains 14 residues. With V trimmed by 2 bases and J by 2 bases, 1 base remained unmatched. Looked up from germline, CDR1 is MNHEY and CDR2 is SVGAGI. The chain's CDR3 is CASSYTSGQETQYF. CDR3 DNA: TGTGCCAGCAGTTACACTAGCGGTCAAGAGACCCAGTACTTC.

CDR3 DNA sequence: TGTGCCAGCAGCCATGATTACATGGGGGAGACCCAGTACTTC. It codes for CASSHDYMGETQYF. The rearrangement links TRBV28 to TRBJ2-5; D remains unclear. The CDR3 is 14 amino acids. Germline V gene data show CDR1 as MDHEN and CDR2 as SYDVKM. Trimming pared 6 bases from V and 5 bases from J, leaving 16 bases between.

The genes are TRBV19 and TRBJ1-2; tentative D call: TRBD1 (6 bases). Trimming removed 6 bases at V and 5 bases at J, with 19 bases between. Germline CDR1 reads LNHDA; CDR2 reads SQIVND (reference sequence). The CDR3 extends over 15 amino acids. This CDR3 is CASRYMGGAQYGYTF. Here the CDR3 DNA reads TGTGCCAGTAGGTATATGGGGGGCGCGCAGTATGGCTACACCTTC.